These T cell receptor beta chains were read from a single sample in a study of blood T cell repertoires in COVID-19. Data came from immunoSEQ multiplex PCR; TCRdb stores just in-frame clones and leaves some out. The sample lists roughly 430,000 clones, 88% seen once, with 2% to 2.5% in the top ten. Sequencing was performed on PBMCs or T cells enriched from blood (not recorded which). The source is a woman aged 35 to 49 with acute COVID-19. The CDR3 runs from the conserved cysteine through the conserved F or W. Fields, in order: J gene, D gene, CDR3 length, V gene, clone size, CDR3 protein, CDR3 DNA. The D gene is left open where the match is weak. Rows give clone size only sometimes, using once, few, many, or a class for an expanded clone.

J gene: TRBJ1-2
D gene: NA
CDR3 length: 15
V gene: TRBV5-1
clone size: NA
CDR3 protein: CASSIGQPTNYGYTF
CDR3 DNA: TGCGCCAGCAGCATTGGACAGCCGACTAACTATGGCTACACCTTC

J gene: TRBJ2-7
D gene: NA
CDR3 length: 13
V gene: TRBV30
clone size: NA
CDR3 protein: CAWSVRQGGEQYF
CDR3 DNA: TGTGCCTGGAGTGTACGGCAGGGTGGAGAGCAGTACTTC

J gene: TRBJ2-5
D gene: TRBD1
CDR3 length: 16
V gene: TRBV5-1
clone size: NA
CDR3 protein: CASSITGGRFQETQYF
CDR3 DNA: TGCGCCAGCAGCATAACAGGGGGGCGTTTTCAAGAGACCCAGTACTTC

J gene: TRBJ1-4
D gene: NA
CDR3 length: 14
V gene: TRBV29-1
clone size: NA
CDR3 protein: CSVVGTLTNEKLFF
CDR3 DNA: TGCAGCGTTGTGGGCACTTTGACTAATGAAAAACTGTTTTTT

J gene: TRBJ1-2
D gene: NA
CDR3 length: 13
V gene: TRBV5-4
clone size: NA
CDR3 protein: CASSSGVRGGYTF
CDR3 DNA: TGTGCCAGCAGCTCCGGGGTCCGGGGAGGCTACACCTTC

J gene: TRBJ2-2
D gene: TRBD2
CDR3 length: 18
V gene: TRBV4-2
clone size: NA
CDR3 protein: CASSQVGSRGRNTGELFF
CDR3 DNA: TGTGCCAGCAGCCAAGTGGGGTCGCGGGGGAGAAACACCGGGGAGCTGTTTTTT

J gene: TRBJ2-7
D gene: NA
CDR3 length: 15
V gene: TRBV2
clone size: NA
CDR3 protein: CASIRSYETSYEQYF
CDR3 DNA: TGTGCCAGCATTAGATCTTACGAGACTTCCTACGAGCAGTACTTC

J gene: TRBJ1-5
D gene: NA
CDR3 length: 14
V gene: TRBV7-8
clone size: NA
CDR3 protein: CASSIQGRDQPQHF
CDR3 DNA: TGTGCCAGCAGCATCCAAGGGAGGGATCAGCCCCAGCATTTT

J gene: TRBJ2-1
D gene: NA
CDR3 length: 14
V gene: TRBV7-9
clone size: NA
CDR3 protein: CASSPAWGLNEQFF
CDR3 DNA: TGTGCCAGCAGCCCTGCATGGGGCTTGAATGAGCAGTTCTTC

J gene: TRBJ1-4
D gene: TRBD1
CDR3 length: 17
V gene: TRBV5-5
clone size: NA
CDR3 protein: CASSLLPDRVLIEKLFF
CDR3 DNA: TGTGCCAGCAGCTTGCTGCCCGACAGGGTTTTGATTGAAAAACTGTTTTTT

J gene: TRBJ1-2
D gene: NA
CDR3 length: 15
V gene: TRBV19
clone size: NA
CDR3 protein: CASSISVVGSHGYTF
CDR3 DNA: TGTGCCAGTAGTATTTCCGTGGTGGGGAGCCATGGCTACACCTTC

J gene: TRBJ1-1
D gene: NA
CDR3 length: 14
V gene: TRBV4-1
clone size: once
CDR3 protein: CASRQGSMNTEAFF
CDR3 DNA: TGCGCCAGCAGACAGGGTAGCATGAACACTGAAGCTTTCTTT

J gene: TRBJ2-5
D gene: NA
CDR3 length: 14
V gene: TRBV2
clone size: NA
CDR3 protein: CASSGTRVQETQYF
CDR3 DNA: TGTGCCAGCAGTGGGACCAGGGTACAAGAGACCCAGTACTTC

J gene: TRBJ2-1
D gene: NA
CDR3 length: 12
V gene: TRBV29-1
clone size: NA
CDR3 protein: CSVVPAGNEQFF
CDR3 DNA: TGCAGCGTTGTCCCGGCGGGGAATGAGCAGTTCTTC